This TCR beta chain was obtained from a study of cytomegalovirus exposure and HLA in healthy donors. Across the whole study: A preliminary data release comprised tens of millions of unique TCRs obtained from HLA-typed donors.

This clone was detected a few times. This CDR3 has 18 amino acids. The PCR ran on 60 Vbeta and 13 Jbeta primers. Per the original methods: About 10 million shared chains were among the approximately 82 million unique TCR beta chains that a later analysis counted. Profiling relied on immunoSEQ multiplex PCR, and the TCRdb table lists in-frame clones only, not all of them. Clonal size and the V and J genes are those of that table, whereas D and trimming came from the DNA. The sample contains some 100,000 clones, 70% to 80% of which appear only once. Sequencing input: PBMCs. J is TRBJ2-1 and V is TRBV1; TRBD2 is taken as the D call from the table, unchecked against the DNA. TRBV1 has pseudogene status. The sequence derives from a female donor in good health and CMV-seropositive. The DNA for the CDR3 is TGCACCAGCAGCCAAGCCGGGACTAGCGGGAGGTTACGCAATGAGCAGTTCTTC. It translates to CTSSQAGTSGRLRNEQFF.